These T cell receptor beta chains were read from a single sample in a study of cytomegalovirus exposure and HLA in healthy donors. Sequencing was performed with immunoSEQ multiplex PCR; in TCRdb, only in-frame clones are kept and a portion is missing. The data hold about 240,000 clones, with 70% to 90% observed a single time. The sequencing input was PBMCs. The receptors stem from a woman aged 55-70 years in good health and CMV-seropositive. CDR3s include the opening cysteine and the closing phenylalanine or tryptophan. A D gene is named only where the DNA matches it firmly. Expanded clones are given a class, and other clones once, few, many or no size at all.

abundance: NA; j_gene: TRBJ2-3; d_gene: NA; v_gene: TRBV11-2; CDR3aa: CASSLDIRGAGTDMQYF; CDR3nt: TGTGCCAGCAGCTTAGATATTCGGGGGGCTGGCACAGATATGCAGTATTTT
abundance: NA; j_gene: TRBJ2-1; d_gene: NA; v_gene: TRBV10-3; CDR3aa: CAIKGAARNEQFF; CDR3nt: TGTGCCATCAAGGGAGCGGCCCGGAATGAGCAGTTCTTC
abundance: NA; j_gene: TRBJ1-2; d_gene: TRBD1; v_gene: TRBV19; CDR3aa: CASSSGQGVSGYTF; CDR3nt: TGTGCCAGTAGTAGCGGACAGGGCGTGAGCGGCTACACCTTC
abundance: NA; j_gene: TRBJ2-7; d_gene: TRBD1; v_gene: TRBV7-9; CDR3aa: CASSLEGQGFALGYEQYF; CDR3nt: TGTGCCAGCAGCTTAGAGGGACAGGGGTTCGCCCTAGGGTACGAGCAGTACTTC
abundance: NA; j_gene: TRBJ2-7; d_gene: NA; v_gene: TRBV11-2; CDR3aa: CASSLDRPRNAYEQYF; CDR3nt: TGTGCCAGCAGCTTAGATCGCCCCAGGAATGCCTACGAGCAGTACTTC
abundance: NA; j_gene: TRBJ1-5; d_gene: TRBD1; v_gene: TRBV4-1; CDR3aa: CASSQVDRATNQPQHF; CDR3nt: TGCGCCAGCAGCCAAGTAGACAGGGCCACCAATCAGCCCCAGCATTTT
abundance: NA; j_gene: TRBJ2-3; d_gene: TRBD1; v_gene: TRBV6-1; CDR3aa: CASSRTGMGTDTQYF; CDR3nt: TGTGCCAGCAGCCGGACAGGGATGGGCACAGATACGCAGTATTTT
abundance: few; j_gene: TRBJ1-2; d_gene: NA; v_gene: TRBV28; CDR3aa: CASSWSGIDGYTF; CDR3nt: TGTGCCAGCAGTTGGTCAGGGATCGATGGCTACACCTTC
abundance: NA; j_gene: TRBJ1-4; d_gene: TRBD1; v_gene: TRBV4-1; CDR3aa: CASSHVGRDRGNEKLFF; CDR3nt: TGCGCCAGCAGCCATGTCGGCCGGGACAGGGGAAATGAAAAACTGTTTTTT
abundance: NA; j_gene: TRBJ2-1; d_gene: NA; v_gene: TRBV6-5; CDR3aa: CASSYHDRSGEQFF; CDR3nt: TGTGCCAGCAGTTACCACGACAGGTCCGGGGAGCAGTTCTTC
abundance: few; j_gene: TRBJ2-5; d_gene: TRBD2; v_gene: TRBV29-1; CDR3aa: CSVSTSGRETQYF; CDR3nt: TGCAGCGTTTCTACTAGCGGGAGGGAGACCCAGTACTTC
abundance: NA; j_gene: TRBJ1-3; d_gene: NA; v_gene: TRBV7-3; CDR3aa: CASSLLPTADSGNTIYF; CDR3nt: TGTGCCAGCAGCTTACTCCCGACAGCCGACTCTGGAAACACCATATATTTT
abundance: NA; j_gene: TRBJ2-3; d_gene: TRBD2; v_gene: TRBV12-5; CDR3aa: CASASPRAGGRVTDTQYF; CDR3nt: TGTGCTAGTGCCAGCCCCAGGGCGGGAGGGCGGGTCACAGATACGCAGTATTTT
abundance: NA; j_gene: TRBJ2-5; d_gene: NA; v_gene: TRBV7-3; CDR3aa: CASSLGLDKETQYF; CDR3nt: TGTGCCAGCAGCTTGGGGCTAGACAAGGAGACCCAGTACTTC
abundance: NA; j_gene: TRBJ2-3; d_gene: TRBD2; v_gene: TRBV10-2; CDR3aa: CASSEGREVADTQYF; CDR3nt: TGCGCCAGCAGTGAAGGGCGGGAGGTGGCAGATACGCAGTATTTT
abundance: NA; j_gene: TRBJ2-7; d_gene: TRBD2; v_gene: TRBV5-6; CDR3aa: CASSFLSGRVHEQYF; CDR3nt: TGTGCCAGCAGCTTCCTTAGCGGGAGGGTCCACGAGCAGTACTTC
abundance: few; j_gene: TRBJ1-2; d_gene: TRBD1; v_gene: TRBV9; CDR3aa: CASSEGTGGAYGYTF; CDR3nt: TGTGCCAGCAGCGAGGGGACAGGGGGCGCTTATGGCTACACCTTC
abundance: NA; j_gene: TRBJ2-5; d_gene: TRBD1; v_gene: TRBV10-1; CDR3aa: CASSETTGGEGETQYF; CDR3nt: TGCGCCAGCAGTGAAACGACAGGGGGCGAAGGGGAGACCCAGTACTTC
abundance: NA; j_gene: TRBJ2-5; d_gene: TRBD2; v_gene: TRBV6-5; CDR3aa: CASSQVGGLAGEQYF; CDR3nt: TGTGCCAGCAGCCAAGTCGGGGGACTAGCGGGAGAGCAGTACTTC
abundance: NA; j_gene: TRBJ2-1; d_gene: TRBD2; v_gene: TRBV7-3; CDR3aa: CASSSTSSNEQFF; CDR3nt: TGTGCCAGCAGCTCGACTAGCAGTAATGAGCAGTTCTTC
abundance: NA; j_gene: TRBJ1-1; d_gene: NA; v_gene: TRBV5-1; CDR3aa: CASSSAGGYGTEAFF; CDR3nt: TGCGCCAGCAGCTCGGCGGGGGGTTACGGGACTGAAGCTTTCTTT
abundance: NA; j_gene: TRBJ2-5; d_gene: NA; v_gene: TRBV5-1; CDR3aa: CASSLNVIGFWGPQETQYF; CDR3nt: TGCGCCAGCAGCTTGAATGTTATAGGGTTTTGGGGGCCCCAAGAGACCCAGTACTTC
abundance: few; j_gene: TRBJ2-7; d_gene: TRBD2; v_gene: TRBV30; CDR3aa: CAWSRVGTSGYEQYF; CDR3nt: TGTGCCTGGAGTAGGGTCGGGACTAGCGGCTACGAGCAGTACTTC
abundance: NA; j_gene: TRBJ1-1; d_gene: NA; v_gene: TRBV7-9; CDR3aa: CASSYSGTEAFF; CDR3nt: TGTGCCAGCAGCTACAGTGGCACTGAAGCTTTCTTT
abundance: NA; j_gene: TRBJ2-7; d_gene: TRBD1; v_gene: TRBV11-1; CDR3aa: CASSLASQGGSYEQYF; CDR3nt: TGTGCCAGCAGCTTAGCGTCACAGGGGGGATCCTACGAGCAGTACTTC
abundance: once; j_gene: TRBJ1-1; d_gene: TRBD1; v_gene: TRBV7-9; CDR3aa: CSSSPPNRGNTEAFF; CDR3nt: TGTTCCAGCAGCCCCCCTAACAGGGGCAACACTGAAGCTTTCTTT
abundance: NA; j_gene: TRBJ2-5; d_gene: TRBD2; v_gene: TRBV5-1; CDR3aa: CASSLEPGTSRETQYF; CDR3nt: TGCGCCAGCAGCTTGGAACCCGGGACTAGCAGGGAGACCCAGTACTTC
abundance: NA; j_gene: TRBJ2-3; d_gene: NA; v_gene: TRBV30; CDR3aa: CAWRASTDTQYF; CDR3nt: TGTGCCTGGAGGGCCTCCACAGATACGCAGTATTTT
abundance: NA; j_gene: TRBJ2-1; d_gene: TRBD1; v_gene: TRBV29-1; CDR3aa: CSVGTGRNEQFF; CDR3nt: TGCAGCGTTGGGACAGGAAGAAATGAGCAGTTCTTC
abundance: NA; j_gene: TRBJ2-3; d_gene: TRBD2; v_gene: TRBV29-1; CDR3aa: CSVEGREVPDTQYF; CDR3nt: TGCAGCGTTGAAGGGCGGGAGGTACCGGATACGCAGTATTTT
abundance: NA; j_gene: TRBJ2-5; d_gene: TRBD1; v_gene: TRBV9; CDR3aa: CASSPHVGQGEGETQYF; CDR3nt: TGTGCCAGCAGCCCCCACGTCGGACAGGGCGAGGGGGAGACCCAGTACTTC
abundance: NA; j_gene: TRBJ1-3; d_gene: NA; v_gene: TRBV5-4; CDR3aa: CASSLGDSGNTIYF; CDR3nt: TGTGCCAGCAGCTTGGGAGACTCTGGAAACACCATATATTTT
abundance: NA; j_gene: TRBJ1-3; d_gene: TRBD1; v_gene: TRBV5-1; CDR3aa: CASSLAEGADMAWNTIYF; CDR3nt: TGCGCCAGCAGCTTGGCCGAGGGGGCAGACATGGCATGGAACACCATATATTTT
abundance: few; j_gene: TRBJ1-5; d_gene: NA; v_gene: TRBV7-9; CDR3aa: CASSLDGVGQPQHF; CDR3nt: TGTGCCAGCAGCTTAGACGGGGTCGGGCAGCCCCAGCATTTT
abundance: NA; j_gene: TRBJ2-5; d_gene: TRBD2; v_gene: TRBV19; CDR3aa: CASSALAGSVTQYF; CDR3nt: TGTGCCAGTAGTGCACTAGCGGGATCGGTAACCCAGTACTTC
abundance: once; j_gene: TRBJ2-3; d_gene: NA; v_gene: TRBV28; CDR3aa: CASSPAGTQYF; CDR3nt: TGTGCCAGCAGTCCCGCGGGTACGCAGTATTTT
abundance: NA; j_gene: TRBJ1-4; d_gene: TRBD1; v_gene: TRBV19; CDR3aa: CASSIVRPGGHEKLFF; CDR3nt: TGTGCCAGTAGTATAGTCCGGCCAGGGGGCCATGAAAAACTGTTTTTT
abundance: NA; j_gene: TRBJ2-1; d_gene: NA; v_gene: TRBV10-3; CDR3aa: CAISVSTNEQFF; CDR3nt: TGTGCCATCAGTGTTAGTACTAATGAGCAGTTCTTC
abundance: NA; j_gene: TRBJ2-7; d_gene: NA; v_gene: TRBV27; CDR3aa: CATKSLAYSYEQYF; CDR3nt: TGTGCCACCAAATCGCTAGCGTACTCCTACGAGCAGTACTTC
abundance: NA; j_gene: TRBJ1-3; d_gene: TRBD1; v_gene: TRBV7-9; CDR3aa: CASSYMPGTGDGNTIYF; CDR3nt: TGTGCCAGCAGTTATATGCCTGGGACAGGGGATGGAAACACCATATATTTT
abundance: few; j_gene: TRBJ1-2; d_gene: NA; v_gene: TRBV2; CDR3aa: CASNIDRTDGYTF; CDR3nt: TGTGCCAGCAACATTGACAGGACGGATGGCTACACCTTC
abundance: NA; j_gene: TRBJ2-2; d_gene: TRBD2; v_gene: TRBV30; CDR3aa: CAWSVWREGPGELFF; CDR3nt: TGTGCCTGGAGTGTTTGGCGGGAGGGCCCCGGGGAGCTGTTTTTT